The sequence of this T cell receptor (beta chain) was determined in a study of response to subunit inactivated influenza vaccine. TCRdb re-called the RT-PCR reads with MiXCR, one entry per CDR3 protein. The sample includes 200,000 to 300,000 distinct CDR3 sequences, less than 15% of them seen just once. This clonotype was observed many times. What it binds is unknown. V was trimmed by 4 bases and J by 7 bases, leaving 20 bases between them. From germline, CDR1 is LNHNV and CDR2 YYDKDF (reference sequence). This CDR3 comprises 16 residues. Study-wide findings and caveats: Authors suggested few new T cells are recruited by each seasonal influenza vaccination.

The chain is built from TRBV15 and TRBJ1-5, with D possibly being TRBD1 (6 bases). The source material was non-naive T cells sorted from PBMCs, sampled 14 days before vaccination. The sequence was collected from a man aged 45 to 65 who received an inactivated influenza vaccine. DNA of the CDR3: TGTGCCACCAGCAACTCGTGGTACAGGGCCTCGCAGCCCCAGCATTTT. Translated, it gives CATSNSWYRASQPQHF.